This TCR beta chain was profiled in a study of vaccination and CD4 T cells after COVID-19. Treatment of the sample: roughly 11-day PBMC culture with coronavirus spike peptide pools or control peptides (ViraFEST assay). Oncomine TCR Beta short-read sequencing was applied to DNA from cultured CD4+ T cells. TCRdb independently ran MiXCR on the PCR reads; one entry per CDR3 protein. The sample contains 15,000 to 20,000 distinct CDR3 sequences, around 47% of which appear only once. V was shortened by 1 base and J by 1 base, with 13 bases between the two germline ends. Germline V gene lookup returns CDR1 MDHEN and CDR2 SYDVKM. CDR3 size: 16 residues. Comment on this clonotype: Its target is not known.

The clonotype comes from a human donor who had recovered from COVID-19. The V and J genes are TRBV28 and TRBJ1-2; D may be TRBD1 (5 bases). Material: CD4+ T cells from blood, cultured in vitro. CDR3 region: CASSLSGGLLNYGYTF. Written as DNA, the CDR3 is TGTGCCAGCAGTTTATCTGGGGGGTTACTTAACTATGGCTACACCTTC.